This T cell receptor (beta chain) is from a study of blood T cell repertoires in COVID-19. Authors' data handling: Scientists estimated how many nucleated cells there were by amplifying reference gene primers. Assay: immunoSEQ multiplex PCR; the TCRdb copy retains only in-frame clones and omits some. Clone size and the V and J calls come from that table; the DNA yielded D and trimming. Among roughly 60,000 clones, 84% were seen once, and the ten largest hold roughly 5.6%. The V gene's germline CDR1 is SNHLY and CDR2 FYNNEI. This CDR3 region has 12 residues. Trimming took 3 bases from V and 6 from J; bases not matched to a gene: 0.

This clonotype was obtained from a woman aged 55-75 years with acute or convalescent COVID-19. V usage is TRBV2 and J usage is TRBJ1-2; 8 bases map to TRBD1. The sample comprised peripheral blood. The CDR3 DNA follows: TGTGCCAGCAGTGAGACAGGGGATGGCTACACCTTC. Translated, it gives CASSETGDGYTF. Full variable domain (remainder filled in from reference TRBV2 and TRBJ1-2): EPEVTQTPSHQVTQMGQEVILRCVPISNHLYFYWYRQILGQKVEFLVSFYNNEISEKSEIFDDQFSVERPDGSNFTLKIRSTKLEDSAMYFCASSETGDGYTFGSGTRLTVV.